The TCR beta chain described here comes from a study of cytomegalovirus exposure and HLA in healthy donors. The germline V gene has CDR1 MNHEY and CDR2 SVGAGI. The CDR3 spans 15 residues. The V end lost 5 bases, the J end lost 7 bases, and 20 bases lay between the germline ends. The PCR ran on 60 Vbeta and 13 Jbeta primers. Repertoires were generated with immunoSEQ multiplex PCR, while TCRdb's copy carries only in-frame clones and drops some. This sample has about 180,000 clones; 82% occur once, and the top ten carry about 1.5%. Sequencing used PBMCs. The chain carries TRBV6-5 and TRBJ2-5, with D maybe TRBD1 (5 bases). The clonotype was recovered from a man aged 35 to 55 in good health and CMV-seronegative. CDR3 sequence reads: CASSQFTGRAGTQYF. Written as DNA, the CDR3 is TGTGCCAGCAGTCAGTTCACGGGCAGGGCCGGGACCCAGTACTTC.